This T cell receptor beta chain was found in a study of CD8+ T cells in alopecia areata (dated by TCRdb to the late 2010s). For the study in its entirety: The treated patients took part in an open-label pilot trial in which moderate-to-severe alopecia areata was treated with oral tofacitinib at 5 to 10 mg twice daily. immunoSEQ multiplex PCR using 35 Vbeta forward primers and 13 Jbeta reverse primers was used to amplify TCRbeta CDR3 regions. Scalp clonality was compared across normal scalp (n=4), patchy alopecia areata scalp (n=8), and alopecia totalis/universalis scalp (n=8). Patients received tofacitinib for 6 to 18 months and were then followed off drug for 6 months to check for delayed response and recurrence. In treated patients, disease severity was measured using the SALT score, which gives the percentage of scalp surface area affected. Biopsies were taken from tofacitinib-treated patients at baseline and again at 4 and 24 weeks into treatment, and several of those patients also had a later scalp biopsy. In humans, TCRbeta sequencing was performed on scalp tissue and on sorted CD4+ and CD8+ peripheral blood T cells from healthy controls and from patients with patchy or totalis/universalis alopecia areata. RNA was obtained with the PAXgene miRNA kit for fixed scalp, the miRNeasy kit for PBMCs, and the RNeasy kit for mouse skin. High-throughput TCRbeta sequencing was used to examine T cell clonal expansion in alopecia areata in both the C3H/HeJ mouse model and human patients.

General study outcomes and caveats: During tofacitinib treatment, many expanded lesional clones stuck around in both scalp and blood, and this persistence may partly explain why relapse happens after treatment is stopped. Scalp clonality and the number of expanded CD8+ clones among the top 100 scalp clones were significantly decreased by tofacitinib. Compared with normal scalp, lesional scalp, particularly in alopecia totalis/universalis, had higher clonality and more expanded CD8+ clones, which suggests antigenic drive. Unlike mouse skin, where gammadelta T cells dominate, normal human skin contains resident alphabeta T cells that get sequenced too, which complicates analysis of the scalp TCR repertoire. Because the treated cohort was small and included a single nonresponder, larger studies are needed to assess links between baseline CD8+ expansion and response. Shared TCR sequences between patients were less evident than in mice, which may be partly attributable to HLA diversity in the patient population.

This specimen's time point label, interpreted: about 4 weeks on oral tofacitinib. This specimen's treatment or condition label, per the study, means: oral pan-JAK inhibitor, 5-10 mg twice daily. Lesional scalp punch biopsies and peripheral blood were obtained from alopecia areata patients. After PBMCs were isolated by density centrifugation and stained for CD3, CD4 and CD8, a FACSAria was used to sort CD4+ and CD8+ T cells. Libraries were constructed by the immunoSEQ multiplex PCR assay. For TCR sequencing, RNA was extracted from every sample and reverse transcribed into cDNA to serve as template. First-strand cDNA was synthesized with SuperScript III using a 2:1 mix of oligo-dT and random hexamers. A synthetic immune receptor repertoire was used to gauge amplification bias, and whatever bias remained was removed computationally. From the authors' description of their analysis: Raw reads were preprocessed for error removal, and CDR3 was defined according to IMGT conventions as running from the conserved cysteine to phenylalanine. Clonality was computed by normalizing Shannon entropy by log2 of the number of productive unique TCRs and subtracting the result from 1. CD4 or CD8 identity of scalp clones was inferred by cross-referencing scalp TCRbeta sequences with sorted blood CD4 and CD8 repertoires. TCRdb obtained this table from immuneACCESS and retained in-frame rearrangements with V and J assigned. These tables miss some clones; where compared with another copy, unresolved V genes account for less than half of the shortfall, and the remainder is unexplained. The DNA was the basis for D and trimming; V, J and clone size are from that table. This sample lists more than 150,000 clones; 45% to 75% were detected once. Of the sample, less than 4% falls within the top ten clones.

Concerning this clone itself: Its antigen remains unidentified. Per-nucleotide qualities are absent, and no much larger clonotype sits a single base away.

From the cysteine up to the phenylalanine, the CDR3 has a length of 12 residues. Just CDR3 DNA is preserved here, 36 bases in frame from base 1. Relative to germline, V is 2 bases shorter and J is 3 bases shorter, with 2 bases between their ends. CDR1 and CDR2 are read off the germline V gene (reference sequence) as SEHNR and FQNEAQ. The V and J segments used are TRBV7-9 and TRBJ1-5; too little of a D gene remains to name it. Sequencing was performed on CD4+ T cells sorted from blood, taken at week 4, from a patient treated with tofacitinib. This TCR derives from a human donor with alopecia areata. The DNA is TGTGCCAGCAGCTTAAACAATCAGCCCCAGCATTTT. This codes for CASSLNNQPQHF.